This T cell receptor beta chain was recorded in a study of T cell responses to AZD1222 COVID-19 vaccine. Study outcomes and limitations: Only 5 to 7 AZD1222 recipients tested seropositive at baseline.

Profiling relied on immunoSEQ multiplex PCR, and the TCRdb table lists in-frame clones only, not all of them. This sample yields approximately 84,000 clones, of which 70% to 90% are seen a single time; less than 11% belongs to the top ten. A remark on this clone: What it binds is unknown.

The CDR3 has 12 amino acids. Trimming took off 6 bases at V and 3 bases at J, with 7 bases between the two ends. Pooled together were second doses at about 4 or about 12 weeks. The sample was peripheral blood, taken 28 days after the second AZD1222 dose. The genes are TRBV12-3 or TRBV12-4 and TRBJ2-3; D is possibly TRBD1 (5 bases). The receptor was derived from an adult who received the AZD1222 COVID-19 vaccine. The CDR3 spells CASSQGTDTQYF. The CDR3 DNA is TGTGCCAGCAGCCAGGGTACAGATACGCAGTATTTT.